The 10 T cell receptor beta chains below were found in one sample sequenced in a study of cytomegalovirus exposure and HLA in healthy donors. PCR primers comprised 60 Vbeta and 13 Jbeta primers. The assay was immunoSEQ multiplex PCR, and TCRdb's table has in-frame clones only and misses some. Here the sample spans more than 150,000 clones, roughly 90% being singletons. The specimen sequenced was PBMCs. The receptors come from a girl under three years old in good health and CMV-seronegative.

The chain carries TRBV14 and TRBJ2-1; possibly TRBD2 for D (6 bases). The CDR3 is 14 amino acids. V was shortened by 0 bases and J by 6 bases, with 9 bases between the two germline ends. CDR1 and CDR2 (germline): SGHDN, FVKESK. In DNA, the CDR3 is TGTGCCAGCAGCCAAGATAGCGGTGTCAATGAGCAGTTCTTC. It is translated as CASSQDSGVNEQFF.

The chain uses TRBV23-1 and TRBJ1-5, with a weak D call TRBD1 (6 bases). TRBV23-1 is classed as an ORF, of uncertain function. The V end was cut by 6 bases, the J end by 4 bases, with 22 bases between. CDR3 length equals 17 residues. The CDR3 bases are TGCGCCAGCAGCGGACCCTACAGGGACGACCGAAATCAGCCCCAGCATTTT. Its translation: CASSGPYRDDRNQPQHF.

V gene TRBV4-1 combines with J gene TRBJ2-2; 7 bases agree with TRBD2. With 2 bases clipped from V and 2 bases from J, the junction kept 5 bases outside the gene matches. Germline CDR1 reads MGHRA; CDR2 reads YSYEKL. This CDR3 spans 16 amino acids. CDR3: CASSQTRDYNTGELFF. CDR3 in DNA: TGCGCCAGCAGCCAAACCCGGGACTACAACACCGGGGAGCTGTTTTTT.

The CDR3 loop reads CASSRGTGGAGSMFSTEAFF. CDR3 DNA: TGTGCCAGCAGCCGAGGGACAGGGGGCGCCGGGTCGATGTTCAGCACTGAAGCTTTCTTT. The chain has TRBV13 and TRBJ1-1, with 12 bases identical to TRBD1. The germline gives CDR1 PRHDT, CDR2 FYEKMQ (reference sequence). The CDR3 is 20 amino acids. With 5 bases clipped from V and 4 bases from J, the junction kept 20 bases outside the gene matches.

V gene TRBV5-1 combines with J gene TRBJ2-5; no reliable D call. V shed 9 bases and J shed 1 base, with 10 bases lying between them. This CDR3 has 12 amino acids. Germline CDR1 reads SGHRS; CDR2 reads YFSETQ. In DNA form, the CDR3 reads TGCGCCATACAGACCCTCCAAGAGACCCAGTACTTC. Translating gives CAIQTLQETQYF.

This chain connects TRBV2 to TRBJ2-3; maybe TRBD2 (5 bases). Trimming removed 6 bases from V and 3 bases from J, with 19 bases in between. The CDR3 is 16 amino acids. Germline values: CDR1 SNHLY, CDR2 FYNNEI. CDR3 nucleotide sequence: TGTGCCAGCAGCTCAGAAACACTAGGGTTGACAGATACGCAGTATTTT. Amino acid sequence: CASSSETLGLTDTQYF.

CDR3 sequence reads: CSVGSGLYQETQYF. The CDR3 region has the DNA TGCAGCGTTGGAAGCGGGTTGTACCAAGAGACCCAGTACTTC. The rearrangement uses TRBV29-1 and TRBJ2-5; D may be TRBD2 (6 bases). The V gene lost 4 bases and the J gene lost 0 bases, with 12 bases spanning the gap. Germline lookup yields CDR1 SQVTM and CDR2 ANQGSEA. The CDR3 extends over 14 amino acids.

J is TRBJ2-3 and V is TRBV5-1; D possibly corresponds to TRBD1 (6 bases). The V and J ends lost 0 bases and 4 bases respectively, with 12 bases between them. Germline CDR1 reads SGHRS; CDR2 reads YFSETQ. The CDR3 has 15 amino acids. The CDR3 DNA sequence: TGCGCCAGCAGCTTGGCCTGGGGGCCGGCAGATACGCAGTATTTT. Translation: CASSLAWGPADTQYF.

The chain employs TRBV7-9 and TRBJ2-2, with 12 positions matching TRBD2. This CDR3 comprises 18 residues. Germline CDR1 SEHNR, CDR2 FQNEAQ (reference sequence). Unmatched junction bases numbered 11, after V lost 5 bases and J lost 4 bases. CDR3 nucleotides: TGTGCCAGCAGCCCGAACCTAGCGGGGGGGCCAGGCACCGGGGAGCTGTTTTTT. It specifies CASSPNLAGGPGTGELFF.

The gene calls are TRBV7-8 and TRBJ2-5; 7 nucleotides match TRBD1. Germline loops: CDR1 SGHVS, CDR2 FQNEAQ. The CDR3 sequence is 13 residues long. The junction had 2 bases not matched to a gene; V was cut back by 6 bases and J by 1 base. The DNA of the CDR3 is TGTGCCAGCAGATACAGGGGCCAAGAGACCCAGTACTTC. As protein: CASRYRGQETQYF.